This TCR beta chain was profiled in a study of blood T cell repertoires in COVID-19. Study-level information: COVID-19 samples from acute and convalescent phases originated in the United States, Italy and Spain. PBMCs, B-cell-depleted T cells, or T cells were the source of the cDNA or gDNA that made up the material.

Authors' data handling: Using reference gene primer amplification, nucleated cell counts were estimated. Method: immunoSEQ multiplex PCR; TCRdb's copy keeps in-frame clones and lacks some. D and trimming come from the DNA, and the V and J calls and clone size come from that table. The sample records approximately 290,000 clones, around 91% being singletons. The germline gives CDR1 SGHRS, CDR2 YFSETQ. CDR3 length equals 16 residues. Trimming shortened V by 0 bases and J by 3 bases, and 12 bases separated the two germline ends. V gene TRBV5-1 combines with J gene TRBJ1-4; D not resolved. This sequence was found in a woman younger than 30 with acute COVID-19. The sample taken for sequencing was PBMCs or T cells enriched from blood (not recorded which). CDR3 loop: CASSLESGRSNEKLFF. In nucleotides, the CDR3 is TGCGCCAGCAGCTTGGAGTCGGGGAGATCTAATGAAAAACTGTTTTTT.